The source of this T cell receptor beta chain is a study of identical twins. Study-level points and caveats: Within cord blood, abundant beta clonotypes carried fewer insertions, but memory repertoires showed no such trend.

TCRdb ran MiXCR on the 5' RACE reads and lists one entry per CDR3 protein. The repertoire holds 600,000 to 700,000 distinct CDR3 sequences, with 21% as singletons. With respect to this clonotype: Antigen: not known.

These same data were also listed under a study on T cells expressing NK-cell markers. That work adds: The share of CD8+ T cells held by dominant NKG2C+ clonotypes was about 1.0-7.5% in about six donors.

This sequence was found in a woman younger than 35 in good health. The sample comprised PBMCs.

The CDR3 here is CATSRGRGADTQYF. The CDR3 DNA sequence: TGTGCCACCAGCAGAGGGAGGGGGGCAGATACGCAGTATTTT. The chain is built from TRBV15 and TRBJ2-3; D is perhaps TRBD1 or TRBD2 (6 bases each). The CDR3 extends over 14 amino acids. Trimming took off 1 base at V and 4 bases at J, with 9 bases between the two ends. Germline assignment: CDR1 LNHNV and CDR2 YYDKDF (reference sequence).